The text below deals with one TCR beta chain. These data belong to a study of technical replicates of blood from a handful of donors. V shed 6 bases, J shed 7 bases, and the junction held 3 bases outside the gene matches. The V gene's germline CDR1 is ENHRY and CDR2 SYGVKD. The CDR3 contains 14 residues. Some clones are missing from TCRdb's copy, which holds only in-frame ones; the method was immunoSEQ multiplex PCR. Counted here are roughly 59,000 clones, approximately 86% occurring once; the ten biggest clones make up about 4.8%. The clonotype comes from a human donor in good health. Some clones in this sample may be carry-over from other donors' samples. Sequencing was performed on PBMCs. The V and J genes are TRBV10-3 and TRBJ2-1, with 13 bases fitting TRBD2. The CDR3 is CAISGTSGVNEQFF. In nucleotides, the CDR3 is TGTGCCATCAGCGGGACTAGCGGGGTGAATGAGCAGTTCTTC.